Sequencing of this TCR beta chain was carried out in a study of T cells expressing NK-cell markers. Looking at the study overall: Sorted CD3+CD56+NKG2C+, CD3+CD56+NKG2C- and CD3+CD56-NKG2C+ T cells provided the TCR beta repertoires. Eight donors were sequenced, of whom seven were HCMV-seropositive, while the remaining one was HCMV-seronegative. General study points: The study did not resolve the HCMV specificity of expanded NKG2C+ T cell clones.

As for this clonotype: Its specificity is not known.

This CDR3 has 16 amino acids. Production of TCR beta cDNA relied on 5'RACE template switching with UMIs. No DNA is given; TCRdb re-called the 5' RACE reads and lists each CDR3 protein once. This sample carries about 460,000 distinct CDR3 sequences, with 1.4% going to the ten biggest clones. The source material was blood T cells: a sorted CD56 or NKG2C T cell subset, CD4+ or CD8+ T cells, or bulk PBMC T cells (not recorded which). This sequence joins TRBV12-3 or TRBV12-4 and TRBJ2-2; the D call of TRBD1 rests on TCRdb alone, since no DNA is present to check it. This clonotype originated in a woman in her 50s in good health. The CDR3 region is CASSSGTGGNTGELFF.